The 30 T cell receptor beta chains given below trace back to one sample, sequenced in a study of cytomegalovirus exposure and HLA in healthy donors. The PCR had 60 Vbeta and 13 Jbeta primers. Generated by immunoSEQ multiplex PCR, the TCRdb table keeps only in-frame clones and is missing some. The sample lists about 160,000 clones; approximately 79% were seen once. Sequenced material: PBMCs. The receptors here all came from a man aged 40-50 years in good health and CMV-seronegative.

J is TRBJ2-7 and V is TRBV5-1; 9 bases fit TRBD2. Germline V gene lookup returns CDR1 SGHRS and CDR2 YFSETQ. The junction had 11 bases not matched to a gene; V was cut back by 4 bases and J by 3 bases. The CDR3 length is 16 residues. CDR3 residues: CASSERAGGVFYEQYF. The CDR3, as DNA: TGCGCCAGCAGCGAGAGGGCGGGAGGGGTCTTCTACGAGCAGTACTTC.

The rearrangement joins TRBV11-2 to TRBJ2-1, with TRBD2 identical over 8 bases. The junction had 13 bases not matched to a gene; V was cut back by 2 bases and J by 7 bases. CDR3 size: 17 residues. Germline-derived CDR1 and CDR2 are SGHAT and FQNNGV. The CDR3 sequence: CASSLSSSAGAGNEQFF. CDR3 in DNA: TGTGCCAGCAGCTTATCTTCGTCAGCGGGAGCTGGAAATGAGCAGTTCTTC.

The genes are TRBV7-2 and TRBJ2-1; 9 bases fit TRBD2. The germline gives CDR1 SGHTA, CDR2 FQGNSA. This CDR3 is built from 16 residues. The V segment lost 3 bases and the J segment 1 base; nucleotides outside the gene matches: 4. This CDR3 is CASSLASGTSYNEQFF. The CDR3 DNA reads as TGTGCCAGCAGCTTGGCTAGCGGGACGTCCTACAATGAGCAGTTCTTC. Variable domain in full (rest from reference TRBV7-2 and TRBJ2-1): GAGVSQSPSNKVTEKGKDVELRCDPISGHTALYWYRQSLGQGLEFLIYFQGNSAPDKSGLPSDRFSAERTGGSVSTLTIQRTQQEDSAVYLCASSLASGTSYNEQFFGPGTRLTVL.

V is TRBV19 and J is TRBJ2-5; a weak D match, TRBD2 (7 bases). Germline values: CDR1 LNHDA, CDR2 SQIVND (reference sequence). This CDR3 comprises 14 residues. Trimming removed 10 bases from V and 7 bases from J, with 22 bases in between. The CDR3 here is CATSSGGPRTTQYF. The CDR3 DNA sequence: TGTGCCACTTCCTCCGGGGGGCCTAGAACGACCCAGTACTTC. Using reference TRBV19 and TRBJ2-5 for the parts outside the CDR3, the full variable domain is DGGITQSPKYLFRKEGQNVTLSCEQNLNHDAMYWYRQDPGQGLRLIYYSQIVNDFQKGDIAEGYSVSREKKESFPLTVTSAQKNPTAFYLCATSSGGPRTTQYFGPGTRLLVL.

This sequence joins TRBV11-2 and TRBJ2-7; no firm D call. The CDR3 spans 13 residues. Trimming stripped 4 bases from V and 3 bases from J, with 10 bases between. The germline V gene encodes CDR1 SGHAT and CDR2 FQNNGV. CDR3 in amino acids: CASSSSPSYEQYF. In nucleotides, the CDR3 is TGTGCCAGCAGCTCCTCCCCGAGCTACGAGCAGTACTTC.

The rearrangement uses TRBV4-2 and TRBJ2-7; 9 bases line up with TRBD1. The germline V gene has CDR1 LGHNA and CDR2 YNFKEQ. Trimming cost V 4 bases and J 7 bases; bases outside gene matches: 8. The CDR3 runs 14 residues. CDR3 coding DNA: TGTGCCAGCAGCCCCGGGACAGGGAGAAGGGAGCAGTACTTC. Translating gives CASSPGTGRREQYF.

This clone was seen a single time. This chain's CDR3 is CATNRAKNEQFF. CDR3 nucleotide sequence: TGTGCCACCAACCGAGCCAAGAATGAGCAGTTCTTC. The rearrangement uses TRBV19 and TRBJ2-1, with D unclear. The ends were cut back, 10 bases at V and 7 bases at J, with 14 bases in the middle. CDR3 length equals 12 residues. Germline CDR1 and CDR2: LNHDA and SQIVND (reference sequence). Full variable domain (outside the CDR3, taken from reference TRBV19 and TRBJ2-1): DGGITQSPKYLFRKEGQNVTLSCEQNLNHDAMYWYRQDPGQGLRLIYYSQIVNDFQKGDIAEGYSVSREKKESFPLTVTSAQKNPTAFYLCATNRAKNEQFFGPGTRLTVL.

The chain links TRBV2 to TRBJ2-1; the match to TRBD2 covers 10 bases. V gave up 5 bases and J gave up 3 bases; unmatched junction bases: 10. The CDR3 extends over 17 amino acids. The germline V gene encodes CDR1 SNHLY and CDR2 FYNNEI. The CDR3 DNA sequence: TGTGCCAGCAGTCCATCCATCCTAGCGGGAGTCTACAATGAGCAGTTCTTC. It translates to CASSPSILAGVYNEQFF.

In DNA form, the CDR3 reads TGTGCCTGTGGAAGGACTAGACCGGGTGAGCAGTTCTTC. It specifies CACGRTRPGEQFF. V usage is TRBV30 and J usage is TRBJ2-1; 7 positions agree with TRBD2. Germline trimming cut 6 bases from V and 9 bases from J; bases unmatched to any gene: 11. Looked up from germline, CDR1 is GTSNPN and CDR2 is SVGIG (reference sequence). The CDR3 is made up of 13 amino acids.

As for this clone: Other DNA sequences from this sample encode an identical CDR3 as well. This chain uses TRBV4-2 with TRBJ2-7; 7 bases are a match to TRBD1. Germline CDR1 LGHNA, CDR2 YNFKEQ. The CDR3 totals 15 residues. The V and J ends lost 4 bases and 0 bases, in that order; junction bases with no gene match: 6. In DNA, the CDR3 is TGTGCCAGCAGCCCCCGGGACAGAAGCTCCTACGAGCAGTACTTC. Its translation: CASSPRDRSSYEQYF.

The chain is built from TRBV5-1 and TRBJ2-4; D possibly corresponds to TRBD1 (5 bases). V was clipped by 1 base and J by 4 bases, with 9 bases between them. Germline CDR1 SGHRS, CDR2 YFSETQ. The CDR3 runs 14 residues. CDR3 bases: TGCGCCAGCAGCTTGACGCAGGGAAAAAACATTCAGTACTTC. This codes for CASSLTQGKNIQYF.

The chain links TRBV28 to TRBJ2-7, with a tentative D call TRBD1 (5 bases). V was trimmed by 5 bases and J by 3 bases, leaving 14 bases between them. The CDR3 runs 14 residues. From germline, CDR1 is MDHEN and CDR2 SYDVKM. CDR3 sequence reads: CASSEPTDRYEQYF. For the CDR3, the DNA is TGTGCCAGCAGTGAACCGACAGACCGCTACGAGCAGTACTTC.

This rearrangement joins TRBV23-1 to TRBJ2-3, with 9 bases aligning to TRBD2. TRBV23-1 is given ORF status, its function remaining uncertain. V dropped 1 base and J dropped 1; count of bases not matched to a gene: 9. The CDR3 length is 18 residues. The CDR3 reads CASSQFPSGEYGTDTQYF. The CDR3 coding sequence is TGCGCCAGCAGTCAATTCCCTAGCGGGGAGTATGGCACAGATACGCAGTATTTT.

The DNA for the CDR3 is TGTGCCAGCAGCCTTCAAGGGCCCTGGGGCCGTGGCTACACCTTC. The encoded protein is CASSLQGPWGRGYTF. The chain employs TRBV28 and TRBJ1-2; weak D call: TRBD1 (5 bases). In germline, CDR1 is MDHEN, CDR2 SYDVKM. Trimming took 6 bases from V and 7 from J, leaving 21 bases between them. The CDR3 consists of 15 residues.

The genes are TRBV28 and TRBJ1-2; 9 nucleotides agree with TRBD1. This CDR3 is built from 12 residues. The germline V gene has CDR1 MDHEN and CDR2 SYDVKM. J lost 6 bases, V lost 7 bases, and 3 bases had no gene match. As DNA, the CDR3 is TGTGCCAGCACTACAGGGGGCGATGGCTACACCTTC. Its protein is CASTTGGDGYTF.

CDR3 sequence: CASSAGQGTYEQYF. CDR3 sequence (DNA): TGTGCCAGCAGTGCGGGACAGGGAACGTACGAGCAGTACTTC. This chain connects TRBV25-1 to TRBJ2-7; 9 nucleotides line up with TRBD1. V was clipped by 4 bases and J by 4 bases; unmatched bases: 5. CDR1 is MGHDK and CDR2 is SYGVNS in the germline V gene. The CDR3 sequence is 14 residues long.

The V and J genes are TRBV28 and TRBJ1-2; no clear D. Trimming cost V 6 bases and J 7 bases, with 18 bases left between them. CDR3 size: 14 residues. Germline V gene data show CDR1 as MDHEN and CDR2 as SYDVKM. CDR3 in DNA: TGTGCCAGCAGGAAAAGGAACAGAATGACTGGCTACACCTTC. Its protein product is CASRKRNRMTGYTF.

This chain joins TRBV2 and TRBJ2-2, with 9 nucleotides matching TRBD2. V trimming: 4 bases; J trimming: 4 bases; junction bases outside the gene matches: 7. Germline V gene sequence: CDR1 SNHLY, CDR2 FYNNEI. This CDR3 is built from 16 residues. CDR3 loop: CASSAGGRAGTGELFF. The CDR3 DNA sequence: TGTGCCAGCAGTGCTGGCGGGAGGGCGGGCACCGGGGAGCTGTTTTTT.

The chain employs TRBV19 and TRBJ2-3, with D unclear. This CDR3 has 14 amino acids. Deletions cut 6 bases from V and 2 bases from J, with 12 bases between. Per the germline V gene, CDR1 is LNHDA and CDR2 is SQIVND (reference sequence). The CDR3 loop is CASSQTASTDTQYF. The CDR3 DNA follows: TGTGCCAGTAGCCAAACAGCCTCCACAGATACGCAGTATTTT. The variable domain in full, completed from reference TRBV19 and TRBJ2-3, reads DGGITQSPKYLFRKEGQNVTLSCEQNLNHDAMYWYRQDPGQGLRLIYYSQIVNDFQKGDIAEGYSVSREKKESFPLTVTSAQKNPTAFYLCASSQTASTDTQYFGPGTRLTVL.

The chain links TRBV18 to TRBJ1-4; D remains unclear. The CDR3 totals 13 residues. V lost 3 bases to trimming and J lost 8 bases, with 10 bases between them. CDR1 KGHSH and CDR2 LQKENI come from the germline V gene. CDR3: CASSPTNGEKLFF. As DNA, the CDR3 is TGTGCCAGCTCACCGACAAACGGAGAAAAACTGTTTTTT.

Here the CDR3 reads CASSFWVGGQPQHF. In DNA form, the CDR3 reads TGTGCCAGCAGTTTTTGGGTTGGGGGGCAGCCCCAGCATTTT. This rearrangement joins TRBV28 to TRBJ1-5; possibly TRBD1 for D (5 bases). The CDR3 totals 14 residues. Germline CDR1 and CDR2: MDHEN and SYDVKM. V lost 3 bases and J 7 bases, leaving 13 bases between the germline ends.

The chain recombines TRBV12-5 with TRBJ2-3; possible D gene TRBD1, 6 bases. The CDR3 is 14 residues long. The germline V gene has CDR1 LGHNT and CDR2 FRNRAP. The V and J ends lost 5 bases and 2 bases respectively, with 11 bases between them. CDR3 coding DNA: TGTGCTAGTGGTACAGGGTCCGCCACAGATACGCAGTATTTT. Its protein product is CASGTGSATDTQYF.

This chain connects TRBV5-1 to TRBJ2-5; 7 nucleotides agree with TRBD1. Gene TRBJ2-7 matches the end of the DNA better, so the J call may be wrong. Germline CDR1 SGHRS, CDR2 YFSETQ. This CDR3 is 14 amino acids long. CDR3: CASSRTDRAYEQYF. The CDR3 DNA sequence: TGCGCCAGCAGCCGAACCGACAGGGCCTACGAGCAGTACTTC.

Comment on this clone: One end of the junction varies from germline; a read error may be responsible. This chain uses TRBV11-1 with TRBJ2-4; D may be TRBD1 (5 bases). Per germline, CDR1 SGHAT and CDR2 FQDESV (reference sequence). The CDR3 loop spans 15 amino acids. Here the CDR3 DNA reads TGTGCCAGCAGCAATCTGGGGCCGTTTGGGAACAGTCAGTACTTC. It specifies CASSNLGPFGNSQYF. Combining the CDR3 with reference TRBV11-1 and TRBJ2-4 gives the whole variable domain EAEVAQSPRYKITEKSQAVAFWCDPISGHATLYWYRQILGQGPELLVQFQDESVVDDSQLPKDRFSAERLKGVDSTLKIQPAELGDSAMYLCASSNLGPFGNSQYFGAGTRLSVL.

The chain combines TRBV12-2 with TRBJ1-2; the table assigns TRBD1, which was not confirmed against the DNA. TRBV12-2 is shown as a pseudogene. There are 15 residues in the CDR3. The DNA for the CDR3 is TGTGCAAGTCGCCTTAAGGGGGCAACTCCATATGGCTACACCTTC. Translation: CASRLKGATPYGYTF.

V is TRBV25-1 and J is TRBJ2-7; D is undetermined. This CDR3 region has 13 residues. V lost 2 bases and J lost 3, with 8 bases in between. Germline V lookup: CDR1 MGHDK, CDR2 SYGVNS. The CDR3 loop reads CASSERHHYEQYF. As DNA, the CDR3 is TGTGCCAGCAGTGAACGACACCACTACGAGCAGTACTTC.

This chain links TRBV28 with TRBJ2-7; TRBD1 matches 7 bases. This CDR3 is built from 15 residues. Germline V CDR1 and CDR2: MDHEN, SYDVKM. V shed 1 base, J shed 2 bases, and the junction held 5 bases outside the gene matches. The CDR3 protein is CASSLSGQGAYEQYF. CDR3 sequence (DNA): TGTGCCAGCAGTTTATCCGGGCAGGGGGCCTACGAGCAGTACTTC.

The chain links TRBV5-1 to TRBJ2-1, with 7 positions matching TRBD2. This CDR3 contains 17 residues. The J segment lost 0 bases and the V segment lost 3 bases, leaving 9 bases of the junction unmatched. Germline CDR1 is SGHRS and CDR2 is YFSETQ. Written as DNA, the CDR3 is TGCGCCAGCAGCTCTCATGGGCTAGCGGACTCCTACAATGAGCAGTTCTTC. Translation: CASSSHGLADSYNEQFF.

This clone was seen once. The CDR3 coding sequence is TGTGCCAGCAGCCTGGGACAGGGGGGATTCTACGAGCAGTACTTC. It is translated as CASSLGQGGFYEQYF. V and J are TRBV5-8 and TRBJ2-7, with TRBD1 matching 11 bases. Trimming at V came to 4 bases and at J to 3 bases, leaving 6 bases not matched to a gene. CDR1 SGHTS and CDR2 YDEGEE come from the germline V gene. This CDR3 is built from 15 residues. Filled out from reference TRBV5-8 and TRBJ2-7, the complete variable domain reads EAGVTQSPTHLIKTRGQQATLRCSPISGHTSVYWYQQALGLGLQFLLWYDEGEERNRGNFPPRFSGRQFPNYSSELNVNALELEDSALYLCASSLGQGGFYEQYFGPGTRLTVT.

In this sample, this clone turned up a few times. V usage is TRBV2 and J usage is TRBJ2-3; TRBD1 matches at 8 bases. The CDR3 totals 14 residues. Germline loops: CDR1 SNHLY, CDR2 FYNNEI. J lost 5 bases, V lost 3 bases, and 4 bases had no gene match. CDR3 DNA: TGTGCCAGCAGTGACAGGGGGCAAGAAGATACGCAGTATTTT. This sequence encodes CASSDRGQEDTQYF.